Described below is a single TCR beta chain sequence and its context. CDR1 SGHTA and CDR2 FQGNSA come from the germline V gene. V lost 0 bases, J lost 4 bases, and 9 bases lay in between. This CDR3 is built from 14 residues. This sample was included in a study of blood T cell repertoires in COVID-19. Overall study: COVID-19 samples, acute and convalescent, were from the United States, Italy and Spain. Sample material is recorded as cDNA or gDNA derived from T cells, B-cell-depleted T cells, or PBMCs.

As processed by the authors: Amplification from reference gene primers served as the basis for estimated nucleated cell counts. Generated by immunoSEQ multiplex PCR, the TCRdb table keeps only in-frame clones and is missing some. D and trimming were read from the DNA, whereas the V and J calls and clone size are those reported in that table. The repertoire includes about 160,000 clones, roughly four fifths of them detected once, and over 10% sits in the top ten. Material: peripheral blood. The clonotype comes from a man aged 65-85 years who had recovered from COVID-19. The V call is TRBV7-2, the J call TRBJ1-1; D is uncertain. The CDR3 sequence: CASSLAGGSTEAFF. The CDR3 nucleotides are TGTGCCAGCAGCTTAGCCGGAGGGAGCACTGAAGCTTTCTTT.